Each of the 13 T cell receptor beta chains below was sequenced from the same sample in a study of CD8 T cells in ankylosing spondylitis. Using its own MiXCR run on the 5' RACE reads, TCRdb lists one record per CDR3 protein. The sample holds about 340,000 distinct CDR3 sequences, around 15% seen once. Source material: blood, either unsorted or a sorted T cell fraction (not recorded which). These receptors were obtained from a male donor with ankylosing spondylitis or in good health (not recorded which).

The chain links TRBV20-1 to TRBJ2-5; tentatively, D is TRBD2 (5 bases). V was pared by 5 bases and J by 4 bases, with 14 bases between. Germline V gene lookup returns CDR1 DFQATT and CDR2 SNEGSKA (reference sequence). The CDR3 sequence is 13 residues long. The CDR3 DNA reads TGCAGTGCTGGCGGGCTTAAAGGAGAGACCCAGTACTTC. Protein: CSAGGLKGETQYF.

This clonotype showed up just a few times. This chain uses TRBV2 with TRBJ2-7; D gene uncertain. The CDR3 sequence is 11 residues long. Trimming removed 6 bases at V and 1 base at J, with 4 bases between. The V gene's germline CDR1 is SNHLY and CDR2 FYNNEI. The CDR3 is CASRNSYEQYF. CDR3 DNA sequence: TGTGCCAGCAGGAATTCCTACGAGCAGTACTTC.

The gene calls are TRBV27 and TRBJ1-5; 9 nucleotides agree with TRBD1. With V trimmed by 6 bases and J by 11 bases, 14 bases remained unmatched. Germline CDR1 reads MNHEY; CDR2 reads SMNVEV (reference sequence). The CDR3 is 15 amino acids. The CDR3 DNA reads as TGTGCCAGCAGCTCCGGGACAGGGAGGGGAAGGGCCCAGCATTTT. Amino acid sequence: CASSSGTGRGRAQHF.

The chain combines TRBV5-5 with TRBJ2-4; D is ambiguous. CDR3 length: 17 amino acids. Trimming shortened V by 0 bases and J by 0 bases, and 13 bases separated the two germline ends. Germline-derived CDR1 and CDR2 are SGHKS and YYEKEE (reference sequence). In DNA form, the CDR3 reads TGTGCCAGCAGCTTGGTGTGGCAGACCGGAGCCAAAAACATTCAGTACTTC. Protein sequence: CASSLVWQTGAKNIQYF. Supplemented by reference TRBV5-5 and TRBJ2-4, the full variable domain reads DAGVTQSPTHLIKTRGQQVTLRCSPISGHKSVSWYQQVLGQGPQFIFQYYEKEERGRGNFPDRFSARQFPNYSSELNVNALLLGDSALYLCASSLVWQTGAKNIQYFGAGTRLSVL.

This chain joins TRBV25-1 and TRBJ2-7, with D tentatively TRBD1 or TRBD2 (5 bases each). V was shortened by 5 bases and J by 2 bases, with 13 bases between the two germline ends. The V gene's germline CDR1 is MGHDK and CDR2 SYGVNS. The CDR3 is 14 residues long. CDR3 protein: CASSRVGTAYEQYF. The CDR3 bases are TGTGCCAGCAGTAGAGTCGGGACGGCCTACGAGCAGTACTTC.

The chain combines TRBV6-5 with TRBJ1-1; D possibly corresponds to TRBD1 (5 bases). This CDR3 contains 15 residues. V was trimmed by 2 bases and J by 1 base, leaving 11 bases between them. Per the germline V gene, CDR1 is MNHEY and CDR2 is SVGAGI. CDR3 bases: TGTGCCAGCAGTTACCCGGCGGGGCCGAACACTGAAGCTTTCTTT. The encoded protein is CASSYPAGPNTEAFF.

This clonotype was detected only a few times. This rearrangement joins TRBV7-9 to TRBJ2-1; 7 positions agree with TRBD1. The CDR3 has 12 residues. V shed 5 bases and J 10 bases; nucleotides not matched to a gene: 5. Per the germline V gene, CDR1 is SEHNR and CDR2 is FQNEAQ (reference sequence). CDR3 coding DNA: TGTGCCAGCAGCCCGCCAGGGGGAGAGCAGTTCTTC. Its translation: CASSPPGGEQFF.

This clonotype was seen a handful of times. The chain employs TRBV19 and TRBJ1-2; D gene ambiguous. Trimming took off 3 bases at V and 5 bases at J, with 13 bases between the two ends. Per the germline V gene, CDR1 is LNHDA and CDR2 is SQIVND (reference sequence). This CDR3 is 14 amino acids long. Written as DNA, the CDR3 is TGTGCCAGTAGTATCGACGACGGAGCGTATGGCTACACCTTC. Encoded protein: CASSIDDGAYGYTF.

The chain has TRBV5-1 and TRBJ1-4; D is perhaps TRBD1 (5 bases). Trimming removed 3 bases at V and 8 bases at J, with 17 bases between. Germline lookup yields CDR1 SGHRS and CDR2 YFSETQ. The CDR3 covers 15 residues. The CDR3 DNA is TGCGCCAGCAGCTACGGGACGACCCTTTGGGAAAAACTGTTTTTT. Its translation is CASSYGTTLWEKLFF. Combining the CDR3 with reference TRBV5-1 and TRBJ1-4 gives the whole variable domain KAGVTQTPRYLIKTRGQQVTLSCSPISGHRSVSWYQQTPGQGLQFLFEYFSETQRNKGNFPGRFSGRQFSNSRSEMNVSTLELGDSALYLCASSYGTTLWEKLFFGSGTQLSVL.

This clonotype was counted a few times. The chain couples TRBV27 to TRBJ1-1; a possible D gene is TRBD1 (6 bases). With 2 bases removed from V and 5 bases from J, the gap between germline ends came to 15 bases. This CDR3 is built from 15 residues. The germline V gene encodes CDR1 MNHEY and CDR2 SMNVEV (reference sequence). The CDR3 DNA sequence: TGTGCCAGCAGTTTAGTGGGGGGCCAGAGGACTGAAGCTTTCTTT. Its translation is CASSLVGGQRTEAFF.

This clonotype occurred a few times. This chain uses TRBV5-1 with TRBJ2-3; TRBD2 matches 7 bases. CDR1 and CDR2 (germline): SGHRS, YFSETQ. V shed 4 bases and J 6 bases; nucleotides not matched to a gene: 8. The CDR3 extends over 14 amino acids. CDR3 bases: TGCGCCAGCAGCCCCGGACTAGTCGGCGATACGCAGTATTTT. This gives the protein CASSPGLVGDTQYF.

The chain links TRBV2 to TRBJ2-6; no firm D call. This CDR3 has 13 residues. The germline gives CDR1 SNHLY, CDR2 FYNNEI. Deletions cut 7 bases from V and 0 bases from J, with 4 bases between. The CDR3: CASINSGANVLTF. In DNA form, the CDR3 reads TGTGCCAGCATCAACTCTGGGGCCAACGTCCTGACTTTC.

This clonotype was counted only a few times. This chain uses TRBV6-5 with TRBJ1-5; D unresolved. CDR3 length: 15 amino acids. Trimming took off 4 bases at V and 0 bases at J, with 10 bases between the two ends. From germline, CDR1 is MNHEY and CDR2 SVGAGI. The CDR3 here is CASSSRQPSNQPQHF. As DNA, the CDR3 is TGTGCCAGCAGTTCGAGGCAACCTAGCAATCAGCCCCAGCATTTT.